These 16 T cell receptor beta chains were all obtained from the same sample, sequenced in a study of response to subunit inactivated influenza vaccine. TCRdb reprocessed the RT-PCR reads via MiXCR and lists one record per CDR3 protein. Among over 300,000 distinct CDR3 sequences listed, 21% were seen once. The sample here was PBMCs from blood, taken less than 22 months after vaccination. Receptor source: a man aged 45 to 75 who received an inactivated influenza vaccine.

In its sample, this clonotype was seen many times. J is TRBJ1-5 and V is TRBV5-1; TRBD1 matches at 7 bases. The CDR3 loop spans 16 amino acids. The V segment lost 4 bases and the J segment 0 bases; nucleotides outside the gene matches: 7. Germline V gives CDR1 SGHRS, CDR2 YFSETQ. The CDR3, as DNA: TGCGCCAGCAGCGGAACCGGGACAGATAGCAATCAGCCCCAGCATTTT. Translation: CASSGTGTDSNQPQHF.

The CDR3 protein is CASSPSMGADTGELFF. The CDR3 nucleotides are TGTGCCAGCAGCCCATCCATGGGGGCGGACACCGGGGAGCTGTTTTTT. The rearrangement joins TRBV5-4 to TRBJ2-2; D might be TRBD1 (6 bases). This CDR3 contains 16 residues. CDR1 is SGHNT and CDR2 is YYREEE in the germline V gene (reference sequence). V was trimmed by 4 bases and J by 3 bases, leaving 16 bases between them.

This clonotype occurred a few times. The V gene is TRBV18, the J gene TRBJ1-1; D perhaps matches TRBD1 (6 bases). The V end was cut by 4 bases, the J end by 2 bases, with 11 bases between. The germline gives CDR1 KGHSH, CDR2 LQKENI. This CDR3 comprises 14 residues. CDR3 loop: CASSQQGSNTEAFF. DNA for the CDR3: TGTGCCAGCTCACAACAGGGCTCAAACACTGAAGCTTTCTTT.

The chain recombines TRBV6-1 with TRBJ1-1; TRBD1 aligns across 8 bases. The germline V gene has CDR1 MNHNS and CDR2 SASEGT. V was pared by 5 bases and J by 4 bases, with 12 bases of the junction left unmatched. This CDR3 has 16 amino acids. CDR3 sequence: CASSPPRDRTVTEAFF. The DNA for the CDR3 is TGTGCCAGCAGTCCTCCCCGGGACAGGACGGTCACTGAAGCTTTCTTT.

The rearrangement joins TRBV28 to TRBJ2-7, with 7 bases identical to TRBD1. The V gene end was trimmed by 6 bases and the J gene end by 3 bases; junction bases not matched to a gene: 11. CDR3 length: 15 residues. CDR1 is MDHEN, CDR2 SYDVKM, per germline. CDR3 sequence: CASSPTGKVLYEQYF. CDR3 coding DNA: TGTGCCAGCAGCCCGACAGGGAAAGTTCTCTACGAGCAGTACTTC.

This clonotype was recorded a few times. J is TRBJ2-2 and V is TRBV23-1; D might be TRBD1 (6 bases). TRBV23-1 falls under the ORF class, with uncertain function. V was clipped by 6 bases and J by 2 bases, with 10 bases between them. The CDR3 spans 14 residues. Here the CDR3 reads CASSSTGNTGELFF. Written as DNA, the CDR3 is TGCGCCAGCAGCTCGACAGGAAACACCGGGGAGCTGTTTTTT.

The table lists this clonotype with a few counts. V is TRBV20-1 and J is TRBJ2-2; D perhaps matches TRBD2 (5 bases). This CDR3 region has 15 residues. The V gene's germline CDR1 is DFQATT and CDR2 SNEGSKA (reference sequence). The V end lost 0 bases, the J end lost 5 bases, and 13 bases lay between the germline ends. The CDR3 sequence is CSARDGGLATGELFF. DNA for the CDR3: TGCAGTGCTAGAGATGGCGGGCTAGCTACCGGGGAGCTGTTTTTT.

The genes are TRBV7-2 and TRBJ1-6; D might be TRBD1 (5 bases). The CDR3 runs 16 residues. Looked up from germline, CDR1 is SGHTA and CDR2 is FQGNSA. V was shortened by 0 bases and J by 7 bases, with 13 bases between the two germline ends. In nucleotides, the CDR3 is TGTGCCAGCAGCTTAGCGGCGCCGGGGGGAAATTCACCCCTCCACTTT. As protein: CASSLAAPGGNSPLHF.

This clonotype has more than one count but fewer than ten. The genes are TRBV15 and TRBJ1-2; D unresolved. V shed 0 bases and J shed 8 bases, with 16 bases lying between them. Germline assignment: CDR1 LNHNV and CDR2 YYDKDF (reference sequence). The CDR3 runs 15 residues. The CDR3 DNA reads TGTGCCACCAGCAGAGATAAGACACCTCATTGGGGCTACACCTTC. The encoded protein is CATSRDKTPHWGYTF. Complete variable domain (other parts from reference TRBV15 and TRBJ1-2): DAMVIQNPRYQVTQFGKPVTLSCSQTLNHNVMYWYQQKSSQAPKLLFHYYDKDFNNEADTPDNFQSRRPNTSFCFLDIRSPGLGDTAMYLCATSRDKTPHWGYTFGSGTRLTVV.

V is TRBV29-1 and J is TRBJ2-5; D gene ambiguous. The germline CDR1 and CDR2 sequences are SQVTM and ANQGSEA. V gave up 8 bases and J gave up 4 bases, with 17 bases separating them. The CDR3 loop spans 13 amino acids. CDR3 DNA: TGCAGCATTCGAGGCCGCGCTCTAGAGACCCAGTACTTC. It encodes CSIRGRALETQYF.

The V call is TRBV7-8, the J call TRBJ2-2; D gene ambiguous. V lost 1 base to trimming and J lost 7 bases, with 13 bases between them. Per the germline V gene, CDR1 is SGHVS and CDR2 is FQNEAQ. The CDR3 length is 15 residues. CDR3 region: CASSLGGREYGELFF. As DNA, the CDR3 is TGTGCCAGCAGCTTAGGAGGAAGGGAATACGGGGAGCTGTTTTTT.

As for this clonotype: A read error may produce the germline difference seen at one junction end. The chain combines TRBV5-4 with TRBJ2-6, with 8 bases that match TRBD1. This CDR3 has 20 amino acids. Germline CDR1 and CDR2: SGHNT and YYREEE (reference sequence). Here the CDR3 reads CASSLVPGTGTLSGANVLTF. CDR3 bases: TGTGCCAGCAGCTTGGTACCCGGGACAGGTACCCTTTCTGGCGCCAACGTCCTGACTTTC.

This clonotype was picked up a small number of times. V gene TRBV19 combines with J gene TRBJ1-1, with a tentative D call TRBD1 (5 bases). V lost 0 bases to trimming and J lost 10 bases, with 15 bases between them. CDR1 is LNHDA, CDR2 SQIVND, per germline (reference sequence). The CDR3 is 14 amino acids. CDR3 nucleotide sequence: TGTGCCAGTAGTATAGATTTTAAGGGTCAGGGAGCTTTCTTT. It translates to CASSIDFKGQGAFF.

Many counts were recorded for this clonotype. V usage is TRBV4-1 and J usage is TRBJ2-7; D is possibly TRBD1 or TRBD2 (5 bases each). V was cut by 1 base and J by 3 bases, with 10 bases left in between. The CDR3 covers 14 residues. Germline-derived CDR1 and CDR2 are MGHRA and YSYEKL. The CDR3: CASSQAGAYYEQYF. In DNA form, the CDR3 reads TGCGCCAGCAGCCAAGCCGGGGCATACTACGAGCAGTACTTC.

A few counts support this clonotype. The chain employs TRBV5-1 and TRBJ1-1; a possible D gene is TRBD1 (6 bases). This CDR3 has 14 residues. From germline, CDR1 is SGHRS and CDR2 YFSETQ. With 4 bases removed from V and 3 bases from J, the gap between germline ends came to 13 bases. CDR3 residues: CASSRGGPDTEAFF. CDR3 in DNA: TGCGCCAGCAGCAGGGGGGGCCCGGACACTGAAGCTTTCTTT.

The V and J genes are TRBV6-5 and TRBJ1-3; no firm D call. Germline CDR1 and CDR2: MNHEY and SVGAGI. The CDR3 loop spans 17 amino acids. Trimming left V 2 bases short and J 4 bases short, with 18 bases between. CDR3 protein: CASSYRDPKLAGNTIYF. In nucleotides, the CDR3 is TGTGCCAGCAGTTACCGGGATCCTAAATTAGCGGGAAACACCATATATTTT.